Below are 10 T cell receptor beta chains sequenced from a single sample in a study of blood T cell repertoires in COVID-19. Profiled with immunoSEQ multiplex PCR; TCRdb holds only in-frame clones, not every one. The sample holds fewer than 400,000 clones, roughly 89% seen once. The sample taken for sequencing was peripheral blood. Source of these receptors: a woman in her twenties or thirties with COVID-19, enrolled during active disease.

The chain carries TRBV18 and TRBJ2-1; 15 bases line up with TRBD2. The CDR3 consists of 16 residues. V gave up 3 bases and J gave up 8 bases; unmatched junction bases: 5. Germline lookup yields CDR1 KGHSH and CDR2 LQKENI. This chain's CDR3 is CASSPQGLAGGYEQFF. CDR3 sequence (DNA): TGTGCCAGCTCACCGCAGGGACTAGCGGGGGGCTATGAGCAGTTCTTC.

The V and J genes are TRBV7-6 and TRBJ2-7, with a weak D call TRBD1 (8 bases). This CDR3 is 17 amino acids long. Germline CDR1 and CDR2: SGHVS and FNYEAQ. The V and J ends lost 4 bases and 1 base respectively, with 20 bases between them. CDR3 bases: TGTGCCAGCAGCTACGACCGGACAGGGAGGGGATCCTACGAGCAGTACTTC. This encodes CASSYDRTGRGSYEQYF.

This clone was seen a single time. The CDR3 coding sequence is TGTGCCAGCAGCTTAGACCGGGTGGTGGGAAACACCATATATTTT. Protein sequence: CASSLDRVVGNTIYF. The V and J genes are TRBV11-2 and TRBJ1-3; D is unresolved. This CDR3 is 15 amino acids long. The V gene's germline CDR1 is SGHAT and CDR2 FQNNGV. V lost 0 bases to trimming and J lost 4 bases, with 10 bases between them.

V gene TRBV28 combines with J gene TRBJ1-1; 7 bases align to TRBD1. The trim removed 6 bases at V and 8 bases at J, leaving 3 bases unmatched. The CDR3 runs to 11 residues. Germline V gene sequence: CDR1 MDHEN, CDR2 SYDVKM. The CDR3 here is CASRLTGEAFF. CDR3 in DNA: TGTGCCAGCAGGCTGACAGGGGAAGCTTTCTTT.

The chain is built from TRBV5-8 and TRBJ2-7; 8 nucleotides line up with TRBD1. The J segment lost 0 bases and the V segment lost 4 bases, leaving 12 bases of the junction unmatched. The CDR3 loop spans 17 amino acids. Germline V CDR1 and CDR2: SGHTS, YDEGEE. The CDR3: CASSPWRTGLDSYEQYV. As DNA, the CDR3 is TGTGCCAGCAGCCCATGGCGGACAGGGCTGGACTCCTACGAGCAGTACGTC.

The chain has TRBV5-1 and TRBJ1-1, with D possibly TRBD1 on 6 matching bases. Trimming stripped 6 bases from V and 6 bases from J, with 9 bases between. Germline lookup yields CDR1 SGHRS and CDR2 YFSETQ. This CDR3 spans 11 amino acids. The chain's CDR3 is CASTEGAEAFF. The CDR3 DNA sequence: TGCGCCAGCACAGAGGGGGCTGAAGCTTTCTTT.

The chain joins TRBV5-1 to TRBJ2-3; 9 nucleotides agree with TRBD1. The length of the CDR3 is 14 residues. Losses at the gene ends were 5 bases for V and 6 bases for J; bases not matched to a gene: 7. Germline lookup yields CDR1 SGHRS and CDR2 YFSETQ. The CDR3 sequence is CASSGTGFLDTQYF. CDR3 sequence (DNA): TGCGCCAGCAGTGGGACAGGGTTTCTGGATACGCAGTATTTT.

This clone was found once. V is TRBV19 and J is TRBJ1-2; 7 nucleotides line up with TRBD1. J gave up 2 bases and V 6 bases, and 9 bases lay outside the gene matches. Germline assignment: CDR1 LNHDA and CDR2 SQIVND (reference sequence). The CDR3 is 15 amino acids. CDR3 sequence: CASRTISTGNYGYTF. The CDR3, as DNA: TGTGCCAGTAGAACCATCTCGACAGGGAACTATGGCTACACCTTC.

CDR3 protein: CASSPGQGWDNSPLHF. DNA of the CDR3: TGTGCCAGCTCACCTGGACAGGGTTGGGATAATTCACCCCTCCACTTT. This rearrangement joins TRBV18 to TRBJ1-6, with 8 bases aligning to TRBD1. CDR3 length equals 16 residues. Germline V gives CDR1 KGHSH, CDR2 LQKENI. The ends lost 3 bases at V and 5 bases at J; junction bases unmatched: 6.

This clone was seen just once. The genes are TRBV19 and TRBJ1-4; tentatively, D is TRBD1 (6 bases). CDR3 size: 13 residues. The V gene's germline CDR1 is LNHDA and CDR2 SQIVND (reference sequence). Trimming removed 8 bases from V and 8 bases from J, with 15 bases in between. The CDR3 bases are TGTGCCAGTCTAGACAGGATTCGGGAAAAACTGTTTTTT. Translating it yields CASLDRIREKLFF. The full variable domain, in which reference TRBV19 and TRBJ1-4 provide the parts outside the CDR3, is DGGITQSPKYLFRKEGQNVTLSCEQNLNHDAMYWYRQDPGQGLRLIYYSQIVNDFQKGDIAEGYSVSREKKESFPLTVTSAQKNPTAFYLCASLDRIREKLFFGSGTQLSVL.